These T cell receptor beta chains were read from a single sample in a study of T cell responses to AZD1222 COVID-19 vaccine. Profiled with immunoSEQ multiplex PCR; TCRdb holds only in-frame clones, not every one. The sample consists of 130,000 or so clones, 80% to 90% of them appearing once. The source material was peripheral blood, sampled on day 0 of AZD1222 vaccination. All receptors derive from an adult in good health. CDR3s include the opening cysteine and the closing phenylalanine or tryptophan. D genes are given only for firm matches. Clone sizes are given selectively: once, few, many, or a class where the clone is expanded.

clone_size,d_call,j_call,v_call,cdr3_aa,cdr3_nt
once,.,TRBJ1-2,TRBV9,CASSVEGSGALLNGYTF,TGTGCCAGCAGCGTAGAGGGCTCAGGGGCCCTATTGAATGGCTACACCTTC
few,.,TRBJ2-4,TRBV5-1,CASSLEPGLNIQYF,TGCGCCAGCAGCTTGGAGCCGGGTCTCAACATTCAGTACTTC
.,.,TRBJ2-7,TRBV12-3/TRBV12-4,CASRSTGHYEQYF,TGTGCCAGCAGGTCCACAGGACACTACGAGCAGTACTTC
.,.,TRBJ1-1,TRBV5-1,CASSFSDLSGTEAFF,TGCGCCAGCAGCTTTTCTGACCTGTCCGGCACTGAAGCTTTCTTT
.,.,TRBJ2-2,TRBV9,CASSVGGPGNTGELFF,TGTGCCAGCAGCGTAGGGGGACCCGGGAACACCGGGGAGCTGTTTTTT
.,TRBD1,TRBJ2-7,TRBV5-6,CASSPAGDRGLYEQYF,TGTGCCAGCAGTCCGGCGGGGGACAGGGGGCTCTACGAGCAGTACTTC
.,.,TRBJ1-5,TRBV19,CASSADSNQPQHF,TGTGCCAGTAGTGCAGATAGCAATCAGCCCCAGCATTTT
.,.,TRBJ2-7,TRBV10-3,CAISEFATYEQYF,TGTGCCATCAGTGAGTTTGCCACCTACGAGCAGTACTTC
.,TRBD1,TRBJ1-3,TRBV7-2,CASSPGQGTGNTIYF,TGTGCCAGCAGCCCGGGACAGGGGACTGGAAACACCATATATTTT
.,.,TRBJ1-1,TRBV10-3,CAITGSQGNTEAFF,TGTGCCATCACCGGATCTCAGGGGAACACTGAAGCTTTCTTT
.,.,TRBJ2-1,TRBV27,CASSRDGSSYNEQFF,TGTGCCAGCAGCCGAGACGGGAGCTCCTACAATGAGCAGTTCTTC
.,.,TRBJ1-1,TRBV6-2/TRBV6-3,CASSLGGRTEAFF,TGTGCCAGCAGTCTTGGCGGAAGGACTGAAGCTTTCTTT
.,TRBD2,TRBJ2-7,TRBV6-2/TRBV6-3,CASSTTSGRLYEQYF,TGTGCCAGCAGTACCACTAGCGGGAGGCTTTACGAGCAGTACTTC
.,.,TRBJ1-6,TRBV28,CASRPTGIYNSPLHF,TGTGCCAGCAGGCCGACAGGAATATATAATTCACCCCTCCACTTT
.,.,TRBJ2-7,TRBV3-1/TRBV3-2,CASSQDSEYEQYF,TGTGCCAGCAGCCAAGACTCTGAGTACGAGCAGTACTTC
.,TRBD1,TRBJ1-1,TRBV7-2,CASSYRTGRGNTEAFF,TGTGCCAGCAGCTATCGGACAGGGAGGGGAAACACTGAAGCTTTCTTT
.,TRBD2,TRBJ2-1,TRBV11-3,CASSPFAWREGGNEQFF,TGTGCCAGCAGCCCCTTTGCTTGGCGGGAGGGTGGCAATGAGCAGTTCTTC
.,TRBD1,TRBJ2-3,TRBV6-5,CASRVDRGNADTQYF,TGTGCCAGCAGGGTAGACAGGGGTAACGCAGATACGCAGTATTTT
.,.,TRBJ2-3,TRBV7-8,CASSSTTTDTQYF,TGTGCCAGCAGCTCCACTACGACAGATACGCAGTATTTT
.,.,TRBJ2-1,TRBV24-1,CATSDFGGNEQFF,TGTGCCACCAGTGATTTCGGGGGCAATGAGCAGTTCTTC
.,.,TRBJ2-7,TRBV9,CASSVGWGQSYEQYF,TGTGCCAGCAGCGTAGGGTGGGGCCAATCCTACGAGCAGTACTTC
.,.,TRBJ1-6,TRBV5-1,CASSPTSGSGSSYNSPLHF,TGCGCCAGCAGCCCAACCTCAGGGTCGGGAAGCTCCTATAATTCACCCCTCCACTTT
.,.,TRBJ2-3,TRBV30,CAWSAAPDTQYF,TGTGCCTGGAGTGCGGCCCCAGATACGCAGTATTTT
few,.,TRBJ1-2,TRBV6-6,CASSYEPQSNYGYTF,TGTGCCAGCAGTTACGAACCTCAATCAAACTATGGCTACACCTTC
.,.,TRBJ2-1,TRBV20-1,CSASNQYGYNEQFF,TGCAGTGCTAGTAACCAGTACGGCTACAATGAGCAGTTCTTC
.,TRBD1,TRBJ2-2,TRBV4-1,CASSTGAGELFF,TGCGCCAGCAGCACAGGGGCCGGGGAGCTGTTTTTT
.,TRBD1,TRBJ2-7,TRBV5-6,CASSFQGVSYEQYF,TGTGCCAGCAGCTTTCAGGGGGTATCCTACGAGCAGTACTTC
.,TRBD1,TRBJ1-5,TRBV12-3/TRBV12-4,CATSGQGYQPQHF,TGTGCCACATCCGGACAGGGTTACCAGCCCCAGCATTTT
few,TRBD2,TRBJ2-5,TRBV25-1,CASSEPGGLQTQYF,TGTGCCAGCAGTGAACCGGGAGGGCTTCAGACCCAGTACTTC
few,.,TRBJ1-2,TRBV5-1,CASSLDGDYGYTF,TGCGCCAGCAGCTTGGACGGGGACTATGGCTACACCTTC
.,.,TRBJ1-1,TRBV7-2,CASSSTGGKSTEAFF,TGTGCCAGCAGCTCCACGGGGGGGAAAAGTACTGAAGCTTTCTTT
.,.,TRBJ1-1,TRBV5-1,CASSESVGGTEAFF,TGCGCCAGCAGCGAATCGGTGGGTGGCACTGAAGCTTTCTTT
.,.,TRBJ1-2,TRBV19,CASTLGVDGYTF,TGTGCCAGTACCCTCGGGGTTGATGGCTACACCTTC
.,.,TRBJ2-1,TRBV30,CAWSGDAYNEQFF,TGTGCCTGGAGTGGGGACGCTTACAATGAGCAGTTCTTC
.,TRBD2,TRBJ2-7,TRBV19,CASTPGLAGHDEQYF,TGTGCCAGTACCCCGGGACTAGCGGGACACGACGAGCAGTACTTC
.,.,TRBJ2-3,TRBV5-1,CASTPGDTQYF,TGCGCCAGCACCCCGGGAGATACGCAGTATTTT
.,TRBD2,TRBJ2-3,TRBV2,CASSPGLAGVEDTQYF,TGTGCCAGCAGTCCGGGACTAGCGGGAGTAGAAGATACGCAGTATTTT
once,.,TRBJ1-1,TRBV4-1,CASSQDGGTEAFF,TGCGCCAGCAGCCAAGACGGGGGCACTGAAGCTTTCTTT
.,TRBD1,TRBJ1-2,TRBV30,CAWSNPDRPANYGYTF,TGTGCCTGGAGTAACCCGGACAGGCCAGCTAACTATGGCTACACCTTC
.,.,TRBJ2-3,TRBV5-1,CASSLSVTDTQYF,TGCGCCAGCAGCTTGTCAGTCACAGATACGCAGTATTTT
.,.,TRBJ1-6,TRBV19,CARIQVYSPLHF,TGTGCCAGAATACAGGTCTATTCACCCCTCCACTTT
.,.,TRBJ2-7,TRBV10-3,CAISPNVLPYEQYF,TGTGCCATCAGCCCGAATGTTTTGCCCTACGAGCAGTACTTC
.,.,TRBJ1-4,TRBV19,CASISRTDEKLFF,TGTGCCAGTATCAGTCGGACAGATGAAAAACTGTTTTTT
.,TRBD1,TRBJ2-1,TRBV19,CASSAGQGAGNEQFF,TGTGCCAGTAGTGCGGGACAGGGGGCAGGCAATGAGCAGTTCTTC
.,.,TRBJ2-2,TRBV7-9,CASSLTNTGELFF,TGTGCCAGCAGCTTAACGAACACCGGGGAGCTGTTTTTT